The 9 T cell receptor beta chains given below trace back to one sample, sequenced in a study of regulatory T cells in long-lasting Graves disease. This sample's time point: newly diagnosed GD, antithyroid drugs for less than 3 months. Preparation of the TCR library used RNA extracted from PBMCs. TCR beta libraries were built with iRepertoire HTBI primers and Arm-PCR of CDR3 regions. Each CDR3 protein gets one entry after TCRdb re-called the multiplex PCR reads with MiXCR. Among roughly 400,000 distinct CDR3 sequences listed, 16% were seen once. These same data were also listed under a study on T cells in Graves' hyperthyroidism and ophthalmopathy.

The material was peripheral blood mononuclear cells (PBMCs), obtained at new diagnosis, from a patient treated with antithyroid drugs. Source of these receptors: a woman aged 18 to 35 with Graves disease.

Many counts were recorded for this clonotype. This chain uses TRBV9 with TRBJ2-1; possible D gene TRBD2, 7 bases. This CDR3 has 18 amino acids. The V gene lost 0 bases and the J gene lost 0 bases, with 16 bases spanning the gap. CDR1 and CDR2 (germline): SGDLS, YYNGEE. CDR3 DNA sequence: TGTGCCAGCAGCGTAGAGGGGGGAGGGCAGACCTCCTACAATGAGCAGTTCTTC. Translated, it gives CASSVEGGGQTSYNEQFF.

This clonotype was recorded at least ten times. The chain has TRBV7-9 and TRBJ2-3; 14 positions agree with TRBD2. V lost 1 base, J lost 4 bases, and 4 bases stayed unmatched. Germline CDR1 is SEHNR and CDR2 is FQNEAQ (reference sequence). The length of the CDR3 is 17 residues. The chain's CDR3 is CASSLVGLAGEADTQYF. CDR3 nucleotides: TGTGCCAGCAGCTTAGTGGGACTAGCGGGAGAGGCAGATACGCAGTATTTT.

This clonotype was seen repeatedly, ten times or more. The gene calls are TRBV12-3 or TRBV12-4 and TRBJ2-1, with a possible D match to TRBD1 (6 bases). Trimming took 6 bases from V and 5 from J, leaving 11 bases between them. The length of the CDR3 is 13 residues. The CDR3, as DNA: TGTGCCAGCAGGCTGGACAGAGACAATGAGCAGTTCTTC. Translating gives CASRLDRDNEQFF.

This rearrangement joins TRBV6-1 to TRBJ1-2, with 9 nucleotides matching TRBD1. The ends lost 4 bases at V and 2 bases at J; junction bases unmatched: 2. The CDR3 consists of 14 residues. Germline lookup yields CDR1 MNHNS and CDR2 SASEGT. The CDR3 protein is CASSGDRANYGYTF. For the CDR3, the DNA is TGTGCCAGCAGTGGGGACAGGGCCAACTATGGCTACACCTTC.

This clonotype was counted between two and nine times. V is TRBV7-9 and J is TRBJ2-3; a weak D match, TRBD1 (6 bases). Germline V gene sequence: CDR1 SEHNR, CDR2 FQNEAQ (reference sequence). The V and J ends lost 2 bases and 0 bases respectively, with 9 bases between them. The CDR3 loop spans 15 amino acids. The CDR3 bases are TGTGCCAGCAGCTTATTGGGGGCTAGCACAGATACGCAGTATTTT. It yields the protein CASSLLGASTDTQYF.

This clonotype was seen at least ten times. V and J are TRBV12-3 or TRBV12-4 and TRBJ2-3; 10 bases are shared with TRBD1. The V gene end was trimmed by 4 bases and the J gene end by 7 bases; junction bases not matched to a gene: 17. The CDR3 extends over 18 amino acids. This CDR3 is CASSSVRFPGQGLNTQYF. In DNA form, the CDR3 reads TGTGCCAGCAGTTCCGTCCGATTTCCGGGACAGGGGCTGAATACGCAGTATTTT.

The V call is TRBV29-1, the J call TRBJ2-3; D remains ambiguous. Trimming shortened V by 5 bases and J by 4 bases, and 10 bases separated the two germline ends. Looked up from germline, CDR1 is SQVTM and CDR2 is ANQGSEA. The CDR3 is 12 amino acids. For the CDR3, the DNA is TGCAGCGTTCCCTTTTTCCCAGATACGCAGTATTTT. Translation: CSVPFFPDTQYF.

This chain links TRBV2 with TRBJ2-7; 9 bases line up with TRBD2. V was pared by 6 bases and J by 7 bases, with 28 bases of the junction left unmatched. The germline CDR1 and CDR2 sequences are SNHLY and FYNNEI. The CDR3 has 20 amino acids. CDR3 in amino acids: CASRWGTQAMGAGLAEEQYF. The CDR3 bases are TGTGCCAGCAGGTGGGGAACGCAGGCCATGGGAGCGGGACTAGCCGAGGAGCAGTACTTC.

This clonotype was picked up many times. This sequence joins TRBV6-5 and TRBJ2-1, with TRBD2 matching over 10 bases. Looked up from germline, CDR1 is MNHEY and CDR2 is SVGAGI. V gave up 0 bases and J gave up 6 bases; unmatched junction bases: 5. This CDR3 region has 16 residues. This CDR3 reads CASSYSLAGAPNEQFF. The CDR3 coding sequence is TGTGCCAGCAGTTACTCTCTAGCGGGAGCTCCCAATGAGCAGTTCTTC.